These 15 T cell receptor beta chains were sequenced from one sample in a study of control samples from healthy donors and cancer patients. Sequenced by immunoSEQ multiplex PCR; TCRdb stores in-frame clones only, minus some. This table holds around 140,000 clones, 92% found once. The sequenced sample consisted of blood. Receptors originate from a woman in her 50s in good health.

The V call is TRBV15, the J call TRBJ1-2; a weak D match, TRBD1 (5 bases). The CDR3 spans 13 residues. Germline assignment: CDR1 LNHNV and CDR2 YYDKDF (reference sequence). V lost 8 bases, J lost 5 bases, and 15 bases lay in between. In nucleotides, the CDR3 is TGTGCCACCGCCGGGACCCAGGGTTATGGCTACACCTTC. This codes for CATAGTQGYGYTF.

As to this clone: Other DNA sequences of this sample code for an identical CDR3. This chain joins TRBV29-1 and TRBJ2-1; D unclear. Germline V gene lookup returns CDR1 SQVTM and CDR2 ANQGSEA. The V end lost 3 bases, the J end lost 4 bases, and 13 bases lay between the germline ends. This CDR3 comprises 14 residues. The CDR3, as DNA: TGCAGCGTTGATGCTAGTGGGTTATACAATGAGCAGTTCTTC. Amino acid sequence: CSVDASGLYNEQFF.

The chain joins TRBV9 to TRBJ2-3; 14 bases agree with TRBD2. The ends lost 4 bases at V and 1 base at J; junction bases unmatched: 8. The germline V gene has CDR1 SGDLS and CDR2 YYNGEE. This CDR3 is built from 18 residues. The CDR3 DNA follows: TGTGCCAGCAGCCAATCGGGACTAGCGGGAGTGGGCACAGATACGCAGTATTTT. It encodes CASSQSGLAGVGTDTQYF.

The rearrangement joins TRBV20-1 to TRBJ1-5; 8 nucleotides agree with TRBD1. The trim removed 4 bases at V and 2 bases at J, leaving 7 bases unmatched. This CDR3 has 15 amino acids. Germline values: CDR1 DFQATT, CDR2 SNEGSKA (reference sequence). Written as DNA, the CDR3 is TGCAGTGCTACTGACAGGGGCTCGGGCAATCAGCCCCAGCATTTT. Translated: CSATDRGSGNQPQHF.

This rearrangement joins TRBV7-2 to TRBJ1-1; D call uncertain. Germline V gene lookup returns CDR1 SGHTA and CDR2 FQGNSA. Trimming cost V 5 bases and J 1 base, with 11 bases left between them. The CDR3 totals 14 residues. The CDR3 region has the DNA TGTGCCAGCAGCCCATCGGGAGGGAACACTGAAGCTTTCTTT. Translating gives CASSPSGGNTEAFF.

This clone was recorded only once. The chain uses TRBV4-2 and TRBJ2-3, with TRBD2 matching over 7 bases. This CDR3 comprises 16 residues. Germline V CDR1 and CDR2: LGHNA, YNFKEQ. V lost 1 base, J lost 2 bases, and 6 bases stayed unmatched. In DNA form, the CDR3 reads TGTGCCAGCAGCCAAGGCCCTAGCGGCCACACAGATACGCAGTATTTT. Protein product: CASSQGPSGHTDTQYF.

J is TRBJ1-5 and V is TRBV28; the D gene is possibly TRBD1 (5 bases). CDR3 length equals 13 residues. CDR1 and CDR2 from the germline V gene are MDHEN and SYDVKM. V lost 6 bases and J lost 5, with 11 bases in between. CDR3 sequence (DNA): TGTGCCAGCAGGGCAAGGGGTTATCAGCCCCAGCATTTT. Amino acid sequence: CASRARGYQPQHF. Full variable domain (outside the CDR3, taken from reference TRBV28 and TRBJ1-5): DVKVTQSSRYLVKRTGEKVFLECVQDMDHENMFWYRQDPGLGLRLIYFSYDVKMKEKGDIPEGYSVSREKKERFSLILESASTNQTSMYLCASRARGYQPQHFGDGTRLSIL.

This chain uses TRBV7-7 with TRBJ2-2; D remains unclear. Germline-derived CDR1 and CDR2 are SSHAT and FNYEAQ (reference sequence). CDR3 length: 13 residues. CDR3: CASALPNTGELFF. CDR3 sequence (DNA): TGTGCTAGTGCCCTACCGAACACCGGGGAGCTGTTTTTT.

This rearrangement joins TRBV12-3 or TRBV12-4 to TRBJ1-2; D remains unclear. V was pared by 9 bases and J by 2 bases, with 7 bases between. This CDR3 has 11 residues. CDR3 bases: TGTGCCAGTTACGGGAACTATGGCTACACCTTC. Its protein product is CASYGNYGYTF.

The chain combines TRBV5-1 with TRBJ2-3, with 9 bases lining up with TRBD2. The CDR3 length is 16 residues. CDR1 is SGHRS, CDR2 YFSETQ, per germline. The V segment lost 0 bases and the J segment 4 bases; nucleotides outside the gene matches: 6. CDR3 sequence: CASSLVGGGAPDTQYF. The CDR3 DNA sequence: TGCGCCAGCAGCTTGGTAGGCGGGGGGGCCCCAGATACGCAGTATTTT.

The gene calls are TRBV5-4 and TRBJ2-7; 13 bases align to TRBD2. The ends lost 4 bases at V and 2 bases at J; junction bases unmatched: 3. Germline V gives CDR1 SGHNT, CDR2 YYREEE (reference sequence). The CDR3 loop spans 15 amino acids. The CDR3 region has the DNA TGTGCCAGCAGCCCGGGACTAGCGGGAACCTACGAGCAGTACTTC. Its translation: CASSPGLAGTYEQYF.

The CDR3 region has the DNA TGTGCCACCAGTGATTCTTGGGGGTCCGGGGAGCTGTTTTTT. It is translated as CATSDSWGSGELFF. The chain carries TRBV24-1 and TRBJ2-2; the D call may be TRBD1 or TRBD2 (5 bases each). CDR1 is KGHDR and CDR2 is SFDVKD in the germline V gene. This CDR3 has 14 residues. V shed 2 bases and J shed 6 bases, with 9 bases lying between them.

The chain couples TRBV19 to TRBJ1-5; D gene uncertain. Germline V gives CDR1 LNHDA, CDR2 SQIVND (reference sequence). CDR3 length: 16 amino acids. V lost 5 bases and J lost 0, with 14 bases in between. The CDR3 protein is CASSFDAVYSNQPQHF. Here the CDR3 DNA reads TGTGCCAGTAGTTTCGATGCTGTATATAGCAATCAGCCCCAGCATTTT.

The V and J genes are TRBV5-1 and TRBJ1-2; 10 nucleotides line up with TRBD1. The CDR3 contains 16 residues. After removal of 0 bases from V and 1 base from J, the junction contained 3 bases not matched to a gene. Germline V gene data show CDR1 as SGHRS and CDR2 as YFSETQ. The chain's CDR3 is CASSLGQGARNYGYTF. The CDR3 DNA reads TGCGCCAGCAGCTTGGGACAGGGGGCCCGTAACTATGGCTACACCTTC.

The chain has TRBV7-9 and TRBJ1-2, with TRBD1 matching over 12 bases. V lost 5 bases, J lost 8 bases, and 6 bases stayed unmatched. The CDR3 is made up of 14 amino acids. Germline V gene data show CDR1 as SEHNR and CDR2 as FQNEAQ (reference sequence). The CDR3 protein is CASSLGQGAGGYTF. CDR3 in DNA: TGTGCCAGCAGCCTGGGACAGGGGGCTGGAGGCTACACCTTC.